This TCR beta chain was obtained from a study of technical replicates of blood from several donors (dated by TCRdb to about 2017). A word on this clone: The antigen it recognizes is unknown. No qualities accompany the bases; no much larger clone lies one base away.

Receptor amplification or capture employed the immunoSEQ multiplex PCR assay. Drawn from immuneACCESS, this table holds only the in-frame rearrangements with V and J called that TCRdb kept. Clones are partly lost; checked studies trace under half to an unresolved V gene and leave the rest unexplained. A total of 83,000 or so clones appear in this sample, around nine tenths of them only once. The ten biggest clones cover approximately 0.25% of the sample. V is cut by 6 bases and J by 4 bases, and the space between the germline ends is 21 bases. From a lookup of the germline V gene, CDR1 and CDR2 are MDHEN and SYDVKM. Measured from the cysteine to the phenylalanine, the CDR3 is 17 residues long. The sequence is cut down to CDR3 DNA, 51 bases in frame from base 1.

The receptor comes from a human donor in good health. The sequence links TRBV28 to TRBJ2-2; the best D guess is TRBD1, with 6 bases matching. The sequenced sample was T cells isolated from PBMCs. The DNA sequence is TGTGCCAGCAGCCCAAACCCGGGCAGGGGCCTCACCGGGGAGCTGTTTTTT. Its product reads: CASSPNPGRGLTGELFF. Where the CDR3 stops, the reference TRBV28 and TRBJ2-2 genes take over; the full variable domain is DVKVTQSSRYLVKRTGEKVFLECVQDMDHENMFWYRQDPGLGLRLIYFSYDVKMKEKGDIPEGYSVSREKKERFSLILESASTNQTSMYLCASSPNPGRGLTGELFFGEGSRLTVL.